This record concerns one TCR beta chain sequence. Its antigen remains unknown. Clones were sequenced by immunoSEQ multiplex PCR, and TCRdb holds only the in-frame ones, with some missing. The table shows nearly 1,000,000 clones, with over 60% occurring only once. The data stem from a study of shared clonotypes between healthy human individuals. Regarding the study as a whole: In several donors, about 5% of naive CD4 clonotypes appeared in common.

The CDR3 sequence is 14 residues long. Germline CDR1 is SNHLY and CDR2 is FYNNEI. V shed 10 bases and J shed 8 bases, with 23 bases lying between them. The chain has TRBV2 and TRBJ1-2, with unresolved D. This sequence originates from a young man in good health. The sequenced sample consisted of memory CD4+ T cells sorted from blood. The subset denotes: CD45RA-negative fraction. The CDR3 reads CATTPAFHSGGYTF. CDR3 DNA: TGTGCCACCACCCCGGCCTTTCATTCGGGAGGCTACACCTTC.